The clone carrying this T cell receptor (beta chain) showed up just a few times. Its antigen remains unidentified. These data come from a study of CD8 T cells in ankylosing spondylitis. Study observations and caveats: Clones linked to disease, bearing a CD8+ phenotype, were relatively rare in peripheral blood. There was a TCR beta motif, made of fewer than 10 highly homologous variants, that appeared characteristic of ankylosing spondylitis blood. Some of these motif variants have turned up before, in reports on reactive arthritis synovial fluid and blood.

V lost 6 bases and J 6 bases, leaving 17 bases between the germline ends. The germline gives CDR1 SGHNT, CDR2 YENEEA. The CDR3 runs to 15 residues. A single record per CDR3 protein comes from TCRdb applying MiXCR to the 5' RACE reads. There are 50,000 to 60,000 distinct CDR3 sequences in the sample; approximately 8% occur only once, and around 8.5% lies in the top ten. Sequencing was carried out using blood, either unsorted or a sorted T cell fraction (not recorded which). The TCR was taken from a female donor with ankylosing spondylitis or in good health (not recorded which). The chain has TRBV11-3 and TRBJ2-2, with D perhaps TRBD2 (6 bases). CDR3 nucleotide sequence: TGTGCCAGCAGTCGGGCATCCGGGGGTTCCGGGGAGCTGTTTTTT. Protein: CASSRASGGSGELFF.